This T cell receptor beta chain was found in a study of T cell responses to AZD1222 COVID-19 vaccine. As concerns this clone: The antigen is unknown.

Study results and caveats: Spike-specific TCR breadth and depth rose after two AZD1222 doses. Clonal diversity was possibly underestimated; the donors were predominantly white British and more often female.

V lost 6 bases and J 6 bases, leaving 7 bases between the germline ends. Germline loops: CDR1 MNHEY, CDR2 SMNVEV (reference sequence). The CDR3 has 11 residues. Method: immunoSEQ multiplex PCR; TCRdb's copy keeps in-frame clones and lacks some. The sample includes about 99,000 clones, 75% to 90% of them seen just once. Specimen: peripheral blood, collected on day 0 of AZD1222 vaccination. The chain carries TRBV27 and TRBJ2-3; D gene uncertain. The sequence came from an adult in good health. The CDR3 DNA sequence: TGTGCCAGCAGCCGGGCCGATACGCAGTATTTT. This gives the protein CASSRADTQYF.